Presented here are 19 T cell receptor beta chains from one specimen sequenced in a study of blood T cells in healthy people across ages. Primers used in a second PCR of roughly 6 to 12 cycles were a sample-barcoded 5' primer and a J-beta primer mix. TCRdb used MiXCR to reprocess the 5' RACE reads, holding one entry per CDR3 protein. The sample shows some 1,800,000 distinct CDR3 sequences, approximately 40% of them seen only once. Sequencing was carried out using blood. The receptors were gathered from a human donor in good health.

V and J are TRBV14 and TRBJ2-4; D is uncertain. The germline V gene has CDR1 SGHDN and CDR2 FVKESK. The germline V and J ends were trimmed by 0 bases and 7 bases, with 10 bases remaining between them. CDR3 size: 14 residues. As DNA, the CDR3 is TGTGCCAGCAGCCAAGATTTAGGGTTGAACATTCAGTACTTC. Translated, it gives CASSQDLGLNIQYF.

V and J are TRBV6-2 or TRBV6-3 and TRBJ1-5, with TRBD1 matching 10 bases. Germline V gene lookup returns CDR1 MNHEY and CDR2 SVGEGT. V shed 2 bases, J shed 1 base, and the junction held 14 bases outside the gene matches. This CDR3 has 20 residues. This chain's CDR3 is CASSYLLGQGKGLSNQPQHF. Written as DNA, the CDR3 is TGTGCCAGCAGTTACCTACTGGGACAGGGGAAGGGGTTGAGCAATCAGCCCCAGCATTTT.

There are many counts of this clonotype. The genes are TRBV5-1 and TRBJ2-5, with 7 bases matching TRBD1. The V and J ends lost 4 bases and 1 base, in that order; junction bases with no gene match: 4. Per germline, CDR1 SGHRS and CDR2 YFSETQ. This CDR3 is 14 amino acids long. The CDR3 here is CASSQGTAQETQYF. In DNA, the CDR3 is TGCGCCAGCAGCCAAGGGACAGCCCAAGAGACCCAGTACTTC.

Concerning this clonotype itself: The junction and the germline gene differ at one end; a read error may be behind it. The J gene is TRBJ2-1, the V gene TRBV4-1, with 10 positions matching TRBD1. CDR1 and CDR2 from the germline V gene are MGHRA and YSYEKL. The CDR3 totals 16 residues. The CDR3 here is CAGSHRQGAGYNEQFF. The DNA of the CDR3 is TGCGCCGGCAGCCATCGACAGGGGGCCGGCTACAATGAGCAGTTCTTC.

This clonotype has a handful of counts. CDR3 DNA: TGTGCCAGCAGCTCCTCAAGACTAGCGGGGGTAAGCGAGCAGTACTTC. Its protein product is CASSSSRLAGVSEQYF. This chain connects TRBV7-9 to TRBJ2-7; TRBD2 matches 12 bases. V lost 4 bases to trimming and J lost 6 bases; unmatched junction nucleotides: 10. There are 16 residues in the CDR3. CDR1 and CDR2 (germline): SEHNR, FQNEAQ (reference sequence).

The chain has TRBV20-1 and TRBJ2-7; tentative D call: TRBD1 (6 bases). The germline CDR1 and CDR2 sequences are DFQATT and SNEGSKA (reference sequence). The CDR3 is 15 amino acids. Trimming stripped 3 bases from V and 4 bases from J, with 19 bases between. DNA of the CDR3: TGCAGTGCTAGTAGAGCTAGGGACATGCCGTACGAGCAGTACTTC. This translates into CSASRARDMPYEQYF.

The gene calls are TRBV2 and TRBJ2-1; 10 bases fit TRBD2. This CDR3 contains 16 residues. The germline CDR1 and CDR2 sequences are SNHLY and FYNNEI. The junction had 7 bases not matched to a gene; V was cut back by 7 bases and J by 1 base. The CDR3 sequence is CASIPKRGGSYNEQFF. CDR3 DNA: TGTGCCAGCATTCCTAAGCGGGGGGGATCCTACAATGAGCAGTTCTTC.

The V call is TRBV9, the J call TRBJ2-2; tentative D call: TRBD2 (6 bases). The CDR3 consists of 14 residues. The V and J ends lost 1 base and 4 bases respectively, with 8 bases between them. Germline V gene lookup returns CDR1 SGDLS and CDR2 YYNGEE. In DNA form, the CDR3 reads TGTGCCAGCAGCGTAACGGGAGTCACCGGGGAGCTGTTTTTT. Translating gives CASSVTGVTGELFF.

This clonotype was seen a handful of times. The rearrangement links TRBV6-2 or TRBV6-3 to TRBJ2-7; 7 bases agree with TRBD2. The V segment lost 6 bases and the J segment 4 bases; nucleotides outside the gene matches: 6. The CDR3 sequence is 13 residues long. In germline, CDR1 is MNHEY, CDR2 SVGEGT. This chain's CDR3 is CASSAGDWYEQYF. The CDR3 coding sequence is TGTGCCAGCAGCGCGGGGGATTGGTACGAGCAGTACTTC.

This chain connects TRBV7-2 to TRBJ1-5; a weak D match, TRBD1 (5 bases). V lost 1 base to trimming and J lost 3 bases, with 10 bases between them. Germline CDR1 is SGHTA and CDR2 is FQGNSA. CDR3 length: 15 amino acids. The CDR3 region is CASSLVGRDNQPQHF. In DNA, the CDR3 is TGTGCCAGCAGCTTAGTGGGACGGGACAATCAGCCCCAGCATTTT.

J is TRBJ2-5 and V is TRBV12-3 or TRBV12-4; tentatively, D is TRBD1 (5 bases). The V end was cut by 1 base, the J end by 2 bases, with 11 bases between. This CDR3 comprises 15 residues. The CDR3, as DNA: TGTGCCAGCAGTTTAGGGGGCAGCCCACAAGAGACCCAGTACTTC. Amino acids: CASSLGGSPQETQYF.

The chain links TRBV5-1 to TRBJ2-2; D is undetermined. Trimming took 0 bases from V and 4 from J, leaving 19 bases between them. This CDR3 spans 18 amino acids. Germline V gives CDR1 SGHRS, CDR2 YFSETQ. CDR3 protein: CASSLASRKAAGTGELFF. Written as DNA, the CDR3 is TGCGCCAGCAGCTTGGCCTCTAGGAAGGCGGCAGGCACCGGGGAGCTGTTTTTT.

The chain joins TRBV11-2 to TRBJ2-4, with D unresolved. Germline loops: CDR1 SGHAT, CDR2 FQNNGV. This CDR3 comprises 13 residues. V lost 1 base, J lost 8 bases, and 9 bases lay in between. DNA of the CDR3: TGTGCCAGCAGCTTAGGAGAGATGGACATTCAGTACTTC. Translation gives CASSLGEMDIQYF.

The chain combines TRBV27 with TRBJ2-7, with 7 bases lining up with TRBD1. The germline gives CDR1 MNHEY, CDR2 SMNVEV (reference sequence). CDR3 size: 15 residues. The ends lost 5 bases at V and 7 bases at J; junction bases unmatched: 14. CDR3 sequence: CASSLTGAPGWEQYF. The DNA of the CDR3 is TGTGCCAGCAGTCTCACAGGGGCCCCGGGTTGGGAGCAGTACTTC.

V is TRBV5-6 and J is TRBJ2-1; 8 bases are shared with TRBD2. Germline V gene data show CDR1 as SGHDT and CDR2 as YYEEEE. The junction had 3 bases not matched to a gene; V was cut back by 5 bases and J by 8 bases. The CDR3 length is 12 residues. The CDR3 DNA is TGTGCCAGCAGGACTAGCGACGATGAGCAGTTCTTC. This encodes CASRTSDDEQFF.

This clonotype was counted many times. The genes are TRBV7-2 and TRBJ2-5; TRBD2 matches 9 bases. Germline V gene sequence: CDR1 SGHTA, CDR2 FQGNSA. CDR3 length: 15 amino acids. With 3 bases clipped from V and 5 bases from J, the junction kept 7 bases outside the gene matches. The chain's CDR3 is CASSFQRGAGETQYF. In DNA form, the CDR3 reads TGTGCCAGCAGCTTCCAGCGGGGGGCCGGGGAGACCCAGTACTTC.

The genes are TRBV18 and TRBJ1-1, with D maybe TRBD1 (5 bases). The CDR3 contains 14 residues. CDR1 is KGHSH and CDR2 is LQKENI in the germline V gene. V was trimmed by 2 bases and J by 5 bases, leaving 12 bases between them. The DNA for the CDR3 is TGTGCCAGCTCACCAGGGACCACCGTGACTGAAGCTTTCTTT. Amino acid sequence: CASSPGTTVTEAFF.

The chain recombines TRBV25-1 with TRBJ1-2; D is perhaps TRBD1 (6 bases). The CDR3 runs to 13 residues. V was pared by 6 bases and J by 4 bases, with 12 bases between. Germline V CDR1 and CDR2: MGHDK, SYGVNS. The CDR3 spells CASRGQLPYGYTF. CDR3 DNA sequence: TGTGCCAGCAGAGGACAGCTTCCCTATGGCTACACCTTC.

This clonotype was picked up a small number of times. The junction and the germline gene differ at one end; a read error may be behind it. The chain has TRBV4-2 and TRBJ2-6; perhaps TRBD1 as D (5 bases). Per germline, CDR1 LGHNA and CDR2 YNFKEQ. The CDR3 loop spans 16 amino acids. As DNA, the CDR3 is TGTGCCAGCAGCCAAGTTAGGGGATCTGGGGCCAACGCCCTGACTTTC. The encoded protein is CASSQVRGSGANALTF.